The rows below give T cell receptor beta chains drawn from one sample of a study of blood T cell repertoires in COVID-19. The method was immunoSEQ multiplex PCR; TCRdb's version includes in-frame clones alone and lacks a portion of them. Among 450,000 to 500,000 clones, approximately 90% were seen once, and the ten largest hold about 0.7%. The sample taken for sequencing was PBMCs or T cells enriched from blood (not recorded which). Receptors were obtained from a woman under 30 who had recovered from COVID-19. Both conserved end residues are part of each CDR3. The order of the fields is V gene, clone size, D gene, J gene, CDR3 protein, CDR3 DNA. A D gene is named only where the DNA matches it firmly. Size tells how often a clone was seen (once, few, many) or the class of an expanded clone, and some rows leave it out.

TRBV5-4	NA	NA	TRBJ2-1	CASSFGDEQFF	TGTGCCAGCAGCTTCGGAGATGAGCAGTTCTTC
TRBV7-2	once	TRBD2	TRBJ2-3	CASSLGVDSGGGLSQYF	TGTGCCAGCAGCTTGGGAGTTGATAGCGGGGGGGGTTTGTCGCAGTATTTT
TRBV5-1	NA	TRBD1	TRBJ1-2	CASSLAPTGGYGYTF	TGCGCCAGCAGCTTGGCGCCGACAGGGGGCTATGGCTACACCTTC
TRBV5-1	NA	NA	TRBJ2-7	CASSLAPSIYEQYF	TGCGCCAGCAGCTTGGCCCCTAGCATCTACGAGCAGTACTTC
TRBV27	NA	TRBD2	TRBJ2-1	CASKAGGLIDEQFF	TGTGCCAGCAAAGCGGGGGGCTTAATCGATGAGCAGTTCTTC
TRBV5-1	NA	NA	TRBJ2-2	CASSLGDRGSNTGELFF	TGCGCCAGCAGCTTGGGGGATAGGGGCTCTAACACCGGGGAGCTGTTTTTT
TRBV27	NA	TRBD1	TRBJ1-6	CASSPQGASPSYNSPLHF	TGTGCCAGCAGTCCCCAGGGGGCGAGCCCCTCCTATAATTCACCCCTCCACTTT
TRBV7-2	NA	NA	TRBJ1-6	CASSPFGGHNSPLHF	TGTGCCAGCAGCCCTTTCGGAGGCCATAATTCACCCCTCCACTTT
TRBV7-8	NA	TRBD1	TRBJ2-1	CASSQTGAYNEQFF	TGTGCCAGCTCCCAGACAGGGGCCTACAATGAGCAGTTCTTC
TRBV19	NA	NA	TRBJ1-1	CASSIGQGEGSNTEAFF	TGTGCCAGTAGTATAGGGCAGGGTGAAGGATCAAACACTGAAGCTTTCTTT
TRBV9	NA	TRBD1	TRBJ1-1	CASSEWTGGRTEAFF	TGTGCCAGCAGCGAGTGGACAGGAGGGAGGACTGAAGCTTTCTTT
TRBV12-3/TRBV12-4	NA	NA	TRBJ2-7	CASSLDNLYEQYF	TGTGCCAGCAGTTTGGACAATCTCTACGAGCAGTACTTC
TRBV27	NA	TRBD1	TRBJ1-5	CASSSGTGTNQPQHF	TGTGCCAGCTCGTCCGGGACAGGGACCAATCAGCCCCAGCATTTT
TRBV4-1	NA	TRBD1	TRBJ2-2	CASSQKGTGSTGELFF	TGCGCCAGCAGCCAGAAGGGGACAGGGAGCACCGGGGAGCTGTTTTTT
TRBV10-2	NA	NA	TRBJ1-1	CASSESEWSTEAFF	TGCGCCAGCAGTGAGTCGGAGTGGAGCACTGAAGCTTTCTTT
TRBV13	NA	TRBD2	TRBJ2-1	CASSLGRLVGGEVMYEQFF	TGTGCCAGCAGCTTAGGTCGCCTAGTTGGGGGGGAGGTGATGTATGAGCAGTTCTTC
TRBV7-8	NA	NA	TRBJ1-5	CASSLSGFPTWNSNQPQHF	TGTGCCAGCAGCTTATCAGGGTTCCCCACGTGGAATAGCAATCAGCCCCAGCATTTT
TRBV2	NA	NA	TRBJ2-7	CASSVYATYEQYF	TGTGCCAGCAGTGTGTACGCGACCTACGAGCAGTACTTC
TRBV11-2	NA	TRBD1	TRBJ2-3	CASSFDRGTDTQYF	TGTGCCAGCAGCTTCGACAGGGGCACAGATACGCAGTATTTT
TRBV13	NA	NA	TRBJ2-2	CASSSIGQGTGELFF	TGTGCCAGCAGCTCGATAGGCCAGGGAACCGGGGAGCTGTTTTTT
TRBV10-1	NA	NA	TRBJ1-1	CASSESPGERTEAFF	TGCGCCAGCAGTGAGTCCCCAGGGGAGCGGACTGAAGCTTTCTTT
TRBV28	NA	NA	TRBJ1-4	CASSFTGGLFF	TGTGCCAGCAGTTTTACCGGAGGACTGTTTTTT
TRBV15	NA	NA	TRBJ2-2	CATSREGPGELFF	TGTGCCACCAGCAGAGAGGGCCCCGGGGAGCTGTTTTTT
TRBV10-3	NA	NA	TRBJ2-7	CAIGGGIHEQYF	TGTGCCATCGGGGGGGGCATCCACGAGCAGTACTTC
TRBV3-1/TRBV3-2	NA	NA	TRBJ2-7	CASSLLGTRYEQYF	TGTGCCAGCTCCCTTTTGGGGACTCGATACGAGCAGTACTTC
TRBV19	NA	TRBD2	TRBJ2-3	CASSPRGGRTDTQYF	TGTGCCAGTAGTCCCCGGGGGGGTCGCACAGATACGCAGTATTTT
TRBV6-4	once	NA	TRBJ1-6	CASSEGHLLNSPLHF	TGTGCCAGCAGTGAAGGACATCTGCTTAATTCACCCCTCCACTTT
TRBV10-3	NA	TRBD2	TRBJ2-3	CAISARGGTDTQYF	TGTGCCATCAGTGCACGCGGGGGTACAGATACGCAGTATTTT
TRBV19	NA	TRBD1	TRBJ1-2	CASWDRNYGYTF	TGTGCCAGCTGGGACAGGAACTATGGCTACACCTTC
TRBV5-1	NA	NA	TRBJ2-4	CASSLDSPGNIQYF	TGCGCCAGCAGCTTGGACAGTCCAGGAAACATTCAGTACTTC
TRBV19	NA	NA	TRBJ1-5	CATLGDSNQPQHF	TGTGCCACCCTAGGAGATAGCAATCAGCCCCAGCATTTT
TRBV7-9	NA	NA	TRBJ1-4	CASSSGSRDNQKLFF	TGTGCCAGCAGTAGCGGATCTCGAGATAATCAAAAACTGTTTTTT
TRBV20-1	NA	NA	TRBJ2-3	CSAPRDTQYF	TGCAGTGCCCCGAGAGATACGCAGTATTTT
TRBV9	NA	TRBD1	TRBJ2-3	CASSVDSWDRVRTDTQYF	TGTGCCAGCAGCGTAGATAGTTGGGACAGGGTGAGGACAGATACGCAGTATTTT
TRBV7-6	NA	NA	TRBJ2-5	CASSWEETQYF	TGTGCCAGCAGCTGGGAGGAGACCCAGTACTTC
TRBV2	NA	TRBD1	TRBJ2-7	CASSAGGFISYEQYF	TGTGCCAGCAGCGCAGGGGGCTTCATCTCCTACGAGCAGTACTTC
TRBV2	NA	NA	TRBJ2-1	CASRESEQFF	TGTGCCAGCAGGGAGAGTGAGCAGTTCTTC
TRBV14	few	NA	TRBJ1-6	CASSQALPRFNSPLHF	TGTGCCAGCAGCCAAGCGCTTCCCCGGTTTAATTCACCCCTCCACTTT
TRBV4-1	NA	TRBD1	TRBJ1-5	CASSQSHRGDQPQHF	TGCGCCAGCAGCCAATCGCACAGGGGAGATCAGCCCCAGCATTTT
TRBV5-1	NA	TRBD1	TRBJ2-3	CASSFQGAPDTQYF	TGCGCCAGCAGCTTTCAGGGGGCCCCAGATACGCAGTATTTT
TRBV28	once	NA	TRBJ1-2	CASSPLGTHQNYGYTF	TGTGCCAGCAGTCCACTCGGGACACATCAAAACTATGGCTACACCTTC
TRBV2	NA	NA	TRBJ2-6	CASSPGGANVLTF	TGTGCCAGCAGCCCGGGGGGGGCCAACGTCCTGACTTTC
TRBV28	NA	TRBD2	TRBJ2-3	CASIRGGFDTQYF	TGTGCCTCCATACGGGGGGGTTTTGATACGCAGTATTTT
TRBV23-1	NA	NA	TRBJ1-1	CASSLTLEGTEAFF	TGCGCCAGCAGTCTTACCCTCGAGGGCACTGAAGCTTTCTTT
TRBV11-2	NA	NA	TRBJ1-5	CASSLDRGGNQPQHF	TGTGCCAGCAGCTTAGATCGAGGGGGTAATCAGCCCCAGCATTTT
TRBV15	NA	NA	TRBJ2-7	CATSRDTGWEQYF	TGTGCCACCAGCAGAGATACGGGGTGGGAGCAGTACTTC
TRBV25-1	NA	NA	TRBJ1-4	CASSSRRELGTEKLFF	TGTGCCAGCAGTTCCCGCCGGGAGTTGGGGACTGAAAAACTGTTTTTT
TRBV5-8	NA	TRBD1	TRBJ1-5	CASSYFPGQGAIHQPQHF	TGTGCCAGCAGCTATTTTCCGGGACAGGGGGCTATACATCAGCCCCAGCATTTT
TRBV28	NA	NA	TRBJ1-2	CATLRAVLGGYTF	TGTGCCACCCTCCGGGCCGTACTAGGGGGCTACACCTTC
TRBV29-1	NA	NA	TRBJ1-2	CSVQGGQGLKGYTF	TGCAGCGTCCAGGGAGGGCAGGGCTTGAAGGGCTACACCTTC
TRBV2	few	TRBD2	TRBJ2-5	CASSVAGKETQYF	TGTGCCAGCTCGGTAGCGGGGAAAGAGACCCAGTACTTC
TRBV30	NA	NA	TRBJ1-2	CAWRRSGDNYGYTF	TGTGCCTGGAGGAGGTCAGGGGATAACTATGGCTACACCTTC
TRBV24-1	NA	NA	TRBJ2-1	CATSDPSGDEQFF	TGTGCCACCAGTGATCCCTCGGGAGATGAGCAGTTCTTC
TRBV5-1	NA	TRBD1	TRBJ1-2	CASSSTGDTNYGYTF	TGCGCCAGCAGTTCAACAGGGGACACTAACTATGGCTACACCTTC